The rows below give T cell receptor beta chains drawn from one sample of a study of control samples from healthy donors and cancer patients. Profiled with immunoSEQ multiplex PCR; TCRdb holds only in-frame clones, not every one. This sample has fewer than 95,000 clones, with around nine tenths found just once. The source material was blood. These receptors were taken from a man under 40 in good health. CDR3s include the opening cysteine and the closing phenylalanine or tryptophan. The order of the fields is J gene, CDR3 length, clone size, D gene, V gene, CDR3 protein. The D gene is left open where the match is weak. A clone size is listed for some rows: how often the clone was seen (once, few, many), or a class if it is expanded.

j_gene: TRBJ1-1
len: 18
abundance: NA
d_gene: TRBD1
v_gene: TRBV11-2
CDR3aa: CASSLYLIVRGHGTEAFF

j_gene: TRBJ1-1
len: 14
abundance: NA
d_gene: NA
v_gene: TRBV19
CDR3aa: CASSTGDGDTEAFF

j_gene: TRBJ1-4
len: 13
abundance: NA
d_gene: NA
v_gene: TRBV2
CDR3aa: CASSEQVNEKLFF

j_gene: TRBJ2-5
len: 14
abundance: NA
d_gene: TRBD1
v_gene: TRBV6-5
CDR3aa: CASSRDRGGETQYF

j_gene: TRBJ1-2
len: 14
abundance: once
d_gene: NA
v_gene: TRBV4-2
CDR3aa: CASSPAGAGYGYTF

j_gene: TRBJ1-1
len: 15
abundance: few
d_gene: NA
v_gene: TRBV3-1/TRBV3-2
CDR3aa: CASSQDRQVDTEAFF

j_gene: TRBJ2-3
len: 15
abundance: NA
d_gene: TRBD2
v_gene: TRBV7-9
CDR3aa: CASSLAGGNTDTQYF

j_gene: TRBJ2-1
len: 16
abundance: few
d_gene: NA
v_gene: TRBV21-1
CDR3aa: CASSKQGGGHGDEQFF

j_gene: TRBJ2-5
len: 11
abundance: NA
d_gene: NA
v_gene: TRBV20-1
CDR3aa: CSASWEETQYF

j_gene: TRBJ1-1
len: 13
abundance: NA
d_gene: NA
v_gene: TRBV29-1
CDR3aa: CSGLRETNTEAFF

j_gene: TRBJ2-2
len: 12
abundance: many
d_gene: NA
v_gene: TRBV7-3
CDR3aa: CASSTRGGELFF

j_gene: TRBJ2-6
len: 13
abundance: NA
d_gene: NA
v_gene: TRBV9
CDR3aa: CASRIQGGNVLTF

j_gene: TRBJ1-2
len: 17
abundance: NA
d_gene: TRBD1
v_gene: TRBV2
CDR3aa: CASSEHPPGQGGSGYTF

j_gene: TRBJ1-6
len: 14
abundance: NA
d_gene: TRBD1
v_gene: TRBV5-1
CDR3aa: CASSLEGGNSPLHF

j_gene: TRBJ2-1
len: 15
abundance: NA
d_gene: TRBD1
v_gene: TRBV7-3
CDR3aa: CASSSRDRAYNEQFF

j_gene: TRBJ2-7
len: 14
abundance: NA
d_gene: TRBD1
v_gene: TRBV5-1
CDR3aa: CASSLSGQGYEQYF

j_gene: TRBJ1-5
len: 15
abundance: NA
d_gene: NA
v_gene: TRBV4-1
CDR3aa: CASSQERGSSQPQHF

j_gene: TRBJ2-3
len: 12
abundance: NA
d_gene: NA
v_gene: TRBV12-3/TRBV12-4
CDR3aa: CASSFVQNTQYF

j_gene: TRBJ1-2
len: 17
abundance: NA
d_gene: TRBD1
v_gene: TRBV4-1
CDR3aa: CASSQDGSGGAVFGYTF

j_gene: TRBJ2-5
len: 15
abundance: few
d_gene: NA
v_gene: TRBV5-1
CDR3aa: CASSLGQGGRETQYF

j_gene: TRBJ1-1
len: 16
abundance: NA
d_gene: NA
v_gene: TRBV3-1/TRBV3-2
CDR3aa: CASSQDYRDLNTEAFF

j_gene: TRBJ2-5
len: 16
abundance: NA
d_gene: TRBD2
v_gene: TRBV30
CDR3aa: CAWSVLLAGAQETQYF

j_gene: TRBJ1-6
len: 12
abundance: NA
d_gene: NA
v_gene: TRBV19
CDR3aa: CASSGGVSPLHF

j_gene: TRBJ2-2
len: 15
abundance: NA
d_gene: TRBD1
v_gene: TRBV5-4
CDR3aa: CASYQQGPNTGELFF

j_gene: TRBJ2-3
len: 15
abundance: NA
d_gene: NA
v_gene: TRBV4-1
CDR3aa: CASSQGGLTQDTQYF

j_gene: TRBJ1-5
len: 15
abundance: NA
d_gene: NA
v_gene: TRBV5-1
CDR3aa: CASSGGSEGNQPQHF

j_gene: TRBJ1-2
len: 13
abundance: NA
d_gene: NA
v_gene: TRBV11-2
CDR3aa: CASSSDPSYGYTF

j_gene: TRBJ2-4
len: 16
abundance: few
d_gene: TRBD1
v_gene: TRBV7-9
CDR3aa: CASSQTQGGTKNIQYF

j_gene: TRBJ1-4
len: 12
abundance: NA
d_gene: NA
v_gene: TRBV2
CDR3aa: CASSELAEKLFF

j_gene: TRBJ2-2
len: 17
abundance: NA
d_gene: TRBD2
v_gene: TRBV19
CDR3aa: CASSIDLSGGRTGELFF

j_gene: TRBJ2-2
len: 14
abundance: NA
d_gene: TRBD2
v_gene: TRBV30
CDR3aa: CAWSSSGGTGELFF

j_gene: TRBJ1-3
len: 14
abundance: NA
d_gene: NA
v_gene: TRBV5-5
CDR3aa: CASSLEGPGNTIYF

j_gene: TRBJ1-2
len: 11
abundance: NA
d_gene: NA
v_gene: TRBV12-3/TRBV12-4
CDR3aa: CASSLVGGYTF

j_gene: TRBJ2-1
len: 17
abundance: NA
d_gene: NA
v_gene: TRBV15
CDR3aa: CATSGTTDSFFYNEQFF

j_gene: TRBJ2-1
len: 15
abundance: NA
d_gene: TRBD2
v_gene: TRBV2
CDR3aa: CASRTGTSVGNEQFF

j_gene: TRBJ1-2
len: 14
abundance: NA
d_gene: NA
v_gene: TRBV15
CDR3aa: CATSREKVVPGYTF

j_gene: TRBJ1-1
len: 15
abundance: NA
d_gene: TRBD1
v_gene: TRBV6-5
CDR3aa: CASRIGGGLNTEAFF